Below are 16 T cell receptor beta chains sequenced from a single sample in a study of cytomegalovirus exposure and HLA in healthy donors. Vbeta (60) and Jbeta (13) primers were used in the PCR. Generated by immunoSEQ multiplex PCR, the TCRdb table keeps only in-frame clones and is missing some. There are around 300,000 clones in the sample; just over 70% occur only once, and around 2% lies in the top ten. Sequenced material: PBMCs. The receptors stem from a female donor in good health and CMV-seronegative.

CDR3 amino acids: CATQLGAGTGELFF. As DNA, the CDR3 is TGTGCCACACAGCTAGGTGCGGGCACCGGGGAGCTGTTTTTT. This sequence joins TRBV6-5 and TRBJ2-2, with D perhaps TRBD2 (5 bases). V lost 10 bases and J lost 4, with 16 bases in between. This CDR3 comprises 14 residues. The V gene's germline CDR1 is MNHEY and CDR2 SVGAGI.

The chain uses TRBV29-1 and TRBJ1-1; possibly TRBD1 for D (5 bases). Between the trimmed V and J ends, which lost 3 bases and 5 bases, there was a span of 10 bases. The length of the CDR3 is 12 residues. Germline values: CDR1 SQVTM, CDR2 ANQGSEA. The CDR3 sequence: CSVDGGGTEAFF. The CDR3 coding sequence is TGCAGCGTTGATGGGGGAGGGACTGAAGCTTTCTTT.

This clone was counted a few times. V usage is TRBV18 and J usage is TRBJ1-5; TRBD1 aligns across 9 bases. Unmatched junction bases numbered 5, after V lost 6 bases and J lost 2 bases. Germline V gene lookup returns CDR1 KGHSH and CDR2 LQKENI. The length of the CDR3 is 15 residues. The CDR3 sequence: CASSSDRGGNQPQHF. CDR3 DNA sequence: TGTGCCAGCTCTTCTGACAGGGGGGGCAATCAGCCCCAGCATTTT.

This clone has a handful of counts. Other DNA sequences from this sample encode an identical CDR3 as well. Written as DNA, the CDR3 is TGCGCCAGCAGCCAGAGCGGGGGAAGCTCCTACGAGCAGTACTTC. It encodes CASSQSGGSSYEQYF. The rearrangement uses TRBV4-1 and TRBJ2-7, with 8 bases that match TRBD2. CDR3 length: 15 residues. Trimming removed 3 bases from V and 0 bases from J; junction bases left unmatched: 4. The V gene's germline CDR1 is MGHRA and CDR2 YSYEKL.

This clone appeared a single time. The chain combines TRBV6-6 with TRBJ2-7; TRBD2 agrees at 8 bases. From germline, CDR1 is MNHNY and CDR2 SVGAGI (reference sequence). The CDR3 spans 14 residues. V was clipped by 5 bases and J by 5 bases; unmatched bases: 8. CDR3 loop: CASSVSGILDEQYF. CDR3 nucleotides: TGTGCCAGCAGTGTTAGCGGGATCCTGGACGAGCAGTACTTC.

The chain links TRBV10-2 to TRBJ2-1; 9 bases are a match to TRBD2. The germline CDR1 and CDR2 sequences are WSHSY and SAAADI. The CDR3 covers 15 residues. V lost 6 bases, J lost 2 bases, and 5 bases stayed unmatched. CDR3 amino acids: CASSLAGAPYNEQFF. The DNA for the CDR3 is TGCGCCAGCAGCTTAGCGGGAGCGCCCTACAATGAGCAGTTCTTC.

J is TRBJ2-3 and V is TRBV7-9, with D possibly being TRBD2 (5 bases). The CDR3 extends over 19 amino acids. The V end was cut by 2 bases, the J end by 2 bases, with 23 bases between. Per germline, CDR1 SEHNR and CDR2 FQNEAQ (reference sequence). CDR3 loop: CASSLRDWSSSTHTDTQYF. The CDR3 DNA is TGTGCCAGCAGCTTAAGGGATTGGTCTAGCAGCACACACACAGATACGCAGTATTTT.

The rearrangement links TRBV29-1 to TRBJ2-1, with 7 bases aligning to TRBD2. CDR1 SQVTM and CDR2 ANQGSEA come from the germline V gene. The V and J ends lost 2 bases and 14 bases, in that order; junction bases with no gene match: 9. CDR3 size: 12 residues. In DNA form, the CDR3 reads TGCAGCGTTGAACCCCAGCGGGAAGGGAAGTTCTTC. Translated: CSVEPQREGKFF.

The chain uses TRBV6-6 and TRBJ1-2; D is possibly TRBD1 (5 bases). Germline CDR1 and CDR2: MNHNY and SVGAGI (reference sequence). The CDR3 totals 15 residues. Trimming left V 5 bases short and J 6 bases short, with 19 bases between. The CDR3 protein is CASSADLPKGNGYTF. The CDR3 coding sequence is TGTGCCAGCAGTGCTGACTTGCCCAAGGGGAATGGCTACACCTTC.

The CDR3 is CASSLFGGKNTGELFF. The CDR3 DNA reads as TGCGCCAGCAGCTTGTTTGGCGGGAAGAACACCGGGGAGCTGTTTTTT. The chain recombines TRBV5-1 with TRBJ2-2; possible D gene TRBD2, 6 bases. Between the trimmed V and J ends, which lost 1 base and 1 base, there was a span of 11 bases. CDR3 length: 16 amino acids. Germline CDR1 reads SGHRS; CDR2 reads YFSETQ. Using reference TRBV5-1 and TRBJ2-2 for the parts outside the CDR3, the full variable domain is KAGVTQTPRYLIKTRGQQVTLSCSPISGHRSVSWYQQTPGQGLQFLFEYFSETQRNKGNFPGRFSGRQFSNSRSEMNVSTLELGDSALYLCASSLFGGKNTGELFFGEGSRLTVL.

The chain has TRBV5-4 and TRBJ2-2; TRBD1 agrees at 9 bases. Germline V CDR1 and CDR2: SGHNT, YYREEE (reference sequence). CDR3 length: 16 amino acids. Unmatched junction bases numbered 6, after V lost 3 bases and J lost 3 bases. CDR3 coding DNA: TGTGCCAGCAGCTCGAACCGGGACAGGGACACCGGGGAGCTGTTTTTT. This gives the protein CASSSNRDRDTGELFF. The full variable domain, rest sourced from reference TRBV5-4 and TRBJ2-2, is ETGVTQSPTHLIKTRGQQVTLRCSSQSGHNTVSWYQQALGQGPQFIFQYYREEENGRGNFPPRFSGLQFPNYSSELNVNALELDDSALYLCASSSNRDRDTGELFFGEGSRLTVL.

The rearrangement uses TRBV21-1 and TRBJ1-1; the DNA was not compared with TRBD1, the D call given in the table. TRBV21-1 is flagged as a pseudogene. CDR3 size: 18 residues. CDR3 DNA: TGTGCCAGCAGCAAAAGTGTGAGTCCGGACAGGGGAGGGTCTGAAGCTTTCTTT. Its protein is CASSKSVSPDRGGSEAFF.

The rearrangement uses TRBV5-1 and TRBJ2-1; tentatively, D is TRBD2 (5 bases). V was trimmed by 2 bases and J by 7 bases, leaving 7 bases between them. CDR1 and CDR2 (germline): SGHRS, YFSETQ. CDR3 length: 12 residues. The CDR3 loop reads CASSFRGNEQFF. CDR3 bases: TGCGCCAGCAGCTTCAGAGGGAATGAGCAGTTCTTC.

This clone was detected once. The J gene is TRBJ2-5, the V gene TRBV4-1; 10 nucleotides align to TRBD2. The CDR3 consists of 14 residues. J was trimmed by 7 bases and V by 2 bases; bases with no gene match: 4. Per germline, CDR1 MGHRA and CDR2 YSYEKL. Written as DNA, the CDR3 is TGCGCCAGCAGCCAACTAGCGGGAGTTTGGACCCAGTACTTC. Residues: CASSQLAGVWTQYF.

The chain uses TRBV4-2 and TRBJ1-6; 7 nucleotides agree with TRBD1. This CDR3 spans 18 amino acids. Per germline, CDR1 LGHNA and CDR2 YNFKEQ. V trimming: 2 bases; J trimming: 7 bases; junction bases outside the gene matches: 14. The CDR3 DNA is TGTGCCAGCAGCCAACTCACAGGGGAGATATCCGGGAATTCACCCCTCCACTTT. This encodes CASSQLTGEISGNSPLHF.

The chain recombines TRBV7-9 with TRBJ1-3; 7 bases agree with TRBD1. The CDR3 consists of 13 residues. The germline gives CDR1 SEHNR, CDR2 FQNEAQ (reference sequence). The V segment lost 8 bases and the J segment 1 base; nucleotides outside the gene matches: 2. The CDR3 sequence is CASAGGSGNTIYF. In DNA, the CDR3 is TGTGCCAGCGCAGGGGGTTCTGGAAACACCATATATTTT.